This T cell receptor beta chain originates from a study of T cells in Graves' hyperthyroidism and ophthalmopathy. Study-wide background: Sampling of peripheral blood happened at initial diagnosis, prior to any treatment.

Ophthalmopathy in the patients scored at least 3 on Clinical Activity Score and at least 4 on NOSPECS grade, lasting under 3 months. Those patients with uncontrolled infection, other autoimmune disease, pregnancy or lactation were excluded. Isolation of PBMCs was performed on 9.5 to 10 ml fresh peripheral blood. The germline V and J ends were trimmed by 11 bases and 3 bases, with 22 bases remaining between them. Germline V gene lookup returns CDR1 MDHEN and CDR2 SYDVKM. The length of the CDR3 is 16 residues. On this clonotype itself: A much larger clone differs by one base, so this may be a read error.

From RNA transcripts, TCR beta CDR3 regions were amplified. The HTBI primer set drove a first-round RT-PCR of the TCR CDR3. A single record per CDR3 protein comes from TCRdb applying MiXCR to the multiplex PCR reads. The table has approximately 690,000 distinct CDR3 sequences, roughly 15% seen once. The rearrangement links TRBV28 to TRBJ2-2; maybe TRBD2 (6 bases). The clonotype was recovered from a woman aged 45-65 years with Graves' ophthalmopathy. Sequenced: blood. The CDR3 loop is CAGTPNGGLDTGELFF. The CDR3 region has the DNA TGTGCCGGCACCCCTAACGGGGGATTAGACACCGGGGAGCTGTTTTTT. Supplemented by reference TRBV28 and TRBJ2-2, the full variable domain reads DVKVTQSSRYLVKRTGEKVFLECVQDMDHENMFWYRQDPGLGLRLIYFSYDVKMKEKGDIPEGYSVSREKKERFSLILESASTNQTSMYLCAGTPNGGLDTGELFFGEGSRLTVL.